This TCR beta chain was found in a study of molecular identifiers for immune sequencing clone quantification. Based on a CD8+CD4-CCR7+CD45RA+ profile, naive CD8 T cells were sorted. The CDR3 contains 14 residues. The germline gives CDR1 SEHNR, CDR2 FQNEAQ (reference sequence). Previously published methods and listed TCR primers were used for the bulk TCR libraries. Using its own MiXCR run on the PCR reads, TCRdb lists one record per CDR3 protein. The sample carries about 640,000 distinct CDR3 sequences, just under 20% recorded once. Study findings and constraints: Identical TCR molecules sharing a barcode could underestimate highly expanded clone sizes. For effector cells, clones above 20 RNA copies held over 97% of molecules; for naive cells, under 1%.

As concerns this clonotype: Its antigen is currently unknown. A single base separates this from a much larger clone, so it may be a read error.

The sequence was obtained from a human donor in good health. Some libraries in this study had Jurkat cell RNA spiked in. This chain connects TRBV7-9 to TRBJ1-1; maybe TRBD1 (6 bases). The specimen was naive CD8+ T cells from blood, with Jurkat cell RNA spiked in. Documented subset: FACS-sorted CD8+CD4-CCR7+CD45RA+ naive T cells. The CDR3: CASGLERGRTEAFF. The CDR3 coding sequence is TGTGCCAGCGGCTTAGAAAGGGGGAGGACTGAAGCTTTCTTT.